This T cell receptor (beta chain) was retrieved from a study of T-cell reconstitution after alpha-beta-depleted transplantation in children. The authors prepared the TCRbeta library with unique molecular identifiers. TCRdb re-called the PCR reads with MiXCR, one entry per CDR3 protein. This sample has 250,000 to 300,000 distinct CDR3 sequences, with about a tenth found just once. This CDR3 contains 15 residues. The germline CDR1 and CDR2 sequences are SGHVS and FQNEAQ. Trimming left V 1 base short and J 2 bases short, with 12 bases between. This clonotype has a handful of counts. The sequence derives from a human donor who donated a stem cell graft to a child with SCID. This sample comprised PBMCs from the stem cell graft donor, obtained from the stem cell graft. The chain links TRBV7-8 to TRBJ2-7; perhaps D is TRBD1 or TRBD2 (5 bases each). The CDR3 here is CASSLGRTPTYEQYF. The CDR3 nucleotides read TGTGCCAGCAGCTTAGGGAGGACACCTACCTACGAGCAGTACTTC.